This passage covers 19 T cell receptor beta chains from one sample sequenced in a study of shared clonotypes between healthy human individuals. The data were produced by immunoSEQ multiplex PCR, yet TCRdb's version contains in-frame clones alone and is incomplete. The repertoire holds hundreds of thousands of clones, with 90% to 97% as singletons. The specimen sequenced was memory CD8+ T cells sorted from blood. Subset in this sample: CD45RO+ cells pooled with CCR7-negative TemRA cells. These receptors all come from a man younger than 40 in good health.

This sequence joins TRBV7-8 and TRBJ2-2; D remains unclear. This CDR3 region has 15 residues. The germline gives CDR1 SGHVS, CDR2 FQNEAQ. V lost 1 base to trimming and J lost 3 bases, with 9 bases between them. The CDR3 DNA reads TGTGCCAGCAGCTTAGACTGGACGTACACCGGGGAGCTGTTTTTT. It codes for CASSLDWTYTGELFF. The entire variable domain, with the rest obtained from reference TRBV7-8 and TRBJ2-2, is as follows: GAGVSQSPRYKVAKRGQDVALRCDPISGHVSLFWYQQALGQGPEFLTYFQNEAQLDKSGLPSDRFFAERPEGSVSTLKIQRTQQEDSAVYLCASSLDWTYTGELFFGEGSRLTVL.

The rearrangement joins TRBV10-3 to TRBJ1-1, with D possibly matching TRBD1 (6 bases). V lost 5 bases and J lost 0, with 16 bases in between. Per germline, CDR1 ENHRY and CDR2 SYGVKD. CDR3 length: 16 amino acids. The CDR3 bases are TGTGCCATCAGTTACAGCGGAGGACAGATGAACACTGAAGCTTTCTTT. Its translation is CAISYSGGQMNTEAFF.

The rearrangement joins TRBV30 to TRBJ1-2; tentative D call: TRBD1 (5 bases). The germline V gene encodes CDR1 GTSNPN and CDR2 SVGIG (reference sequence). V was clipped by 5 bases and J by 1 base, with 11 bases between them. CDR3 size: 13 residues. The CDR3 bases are TGTGCCTGGCGGGACTGGGATAACTATGGCTACACCTTC. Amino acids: CAWRDWDNYGYTF.

The CDR3 here is CASSLMGLAGSYEQYF. DNA for the CDR3: TGTGCCAGCAGCTTAATGGGACTAGCGGGCTCCTACGAGCAGTACTTC. The V gene is TRBV7-3, the J gene TRBJ2-7; the match to TRBD2 covers 12 bases. J gave up 0 bases and V 1 base, and 1 base lay outside the gene matches. CDR1 and CDR2 (germline): SGHTA, FQGTGA. CDR3 length: 16 amino acids.

The chain's CDR3 is CASSQGGSGRNEQFF. The CDR3 nucleotides are TGTGCCAGCAGCCAAGGTGGAAGCGGGAGGAATGAGCAGTTCTTC. The chain couples TRBV14 to TRBJ2-1; TRBD2 matches 9 bases. CDR3 length: 15 residues. V gave up 1 base and J gave up 7 bases; unmatched junction bases: 5. Germline loops: CDR1 SGHDN, CDR2 FVKESK.

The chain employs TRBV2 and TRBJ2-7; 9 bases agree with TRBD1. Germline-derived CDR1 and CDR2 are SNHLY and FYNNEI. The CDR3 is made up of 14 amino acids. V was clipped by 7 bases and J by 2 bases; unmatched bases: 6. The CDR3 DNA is TGTGCCAGCAATCAGGACAGGGGTCCCTACGAGCAGTACTTC. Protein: CASNQDRGPYEQYF.

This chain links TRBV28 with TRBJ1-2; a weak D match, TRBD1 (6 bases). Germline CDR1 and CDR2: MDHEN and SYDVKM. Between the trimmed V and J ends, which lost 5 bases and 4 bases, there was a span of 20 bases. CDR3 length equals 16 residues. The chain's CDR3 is CASSQDSAQPLYGYTF. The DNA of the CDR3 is TGTGCCAGCAGTCAGGACAGCGCCCAGCCTCTCTATGGCTACACCTTC.

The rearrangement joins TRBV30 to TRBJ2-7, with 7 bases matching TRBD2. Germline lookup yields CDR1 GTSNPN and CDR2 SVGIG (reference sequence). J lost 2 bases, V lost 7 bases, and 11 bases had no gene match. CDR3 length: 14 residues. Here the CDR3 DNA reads TGTGCCTCACAAAAGACTAGCAGAACCTACGAGCAGTACTTC. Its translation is CASQKTSRTYEQYF.

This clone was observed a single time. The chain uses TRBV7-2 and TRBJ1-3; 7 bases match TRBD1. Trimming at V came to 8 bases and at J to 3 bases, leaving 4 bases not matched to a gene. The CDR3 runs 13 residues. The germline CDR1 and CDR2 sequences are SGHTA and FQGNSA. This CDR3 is CASGTAFGNTIYF. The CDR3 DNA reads TGTGCCAGCGGGACAGCCTTTGGAAACACCATATATTTT.

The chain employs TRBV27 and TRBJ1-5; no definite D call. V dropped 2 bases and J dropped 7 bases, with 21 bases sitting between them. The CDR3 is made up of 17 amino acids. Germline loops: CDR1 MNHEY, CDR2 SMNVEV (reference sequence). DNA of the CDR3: TGTGCCAGCAGTTTACGAGGTGGGCAGAATCCTGGACAGCCCCAGCATTTT. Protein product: CASSLRGGQNPGQPQHF.

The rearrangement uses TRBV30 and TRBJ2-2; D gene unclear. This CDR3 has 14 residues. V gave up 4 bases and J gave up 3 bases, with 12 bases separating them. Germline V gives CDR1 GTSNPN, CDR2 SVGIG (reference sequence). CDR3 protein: CAWNPDGYTGELFF. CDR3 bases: TGTGCCTGGAACCCCGATGGTTACACCGGGGAGCTGTTTTTT.

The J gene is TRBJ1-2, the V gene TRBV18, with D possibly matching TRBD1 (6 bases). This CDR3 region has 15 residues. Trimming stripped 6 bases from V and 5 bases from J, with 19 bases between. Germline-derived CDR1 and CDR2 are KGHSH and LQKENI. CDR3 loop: CASSPDLGAGYGYTF. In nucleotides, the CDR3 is TGTGCCAGCTCCCCCGATTTGGGGGCGGGTTATGGCTACACCTTC.

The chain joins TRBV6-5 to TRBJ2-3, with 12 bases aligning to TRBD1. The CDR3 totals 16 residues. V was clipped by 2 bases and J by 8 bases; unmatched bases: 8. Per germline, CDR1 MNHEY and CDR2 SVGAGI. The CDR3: CASSYEGDRGLGTQYF. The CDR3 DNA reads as TGTGCCAGCAGTTACGAGGGGGACAGGGGGCTTGGTACGCAGTATTTT.

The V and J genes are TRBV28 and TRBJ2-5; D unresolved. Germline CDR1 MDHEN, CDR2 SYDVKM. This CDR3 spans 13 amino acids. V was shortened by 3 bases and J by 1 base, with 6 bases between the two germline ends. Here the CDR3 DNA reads TGTGCCAGCAGTTTTTGGTCCCAAGAGACCCAGTACTTC. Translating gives CASSFWSQETQYF.

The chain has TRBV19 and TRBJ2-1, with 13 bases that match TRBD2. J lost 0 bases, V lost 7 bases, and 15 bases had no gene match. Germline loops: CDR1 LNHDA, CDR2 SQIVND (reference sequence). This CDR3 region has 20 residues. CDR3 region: CASMIRTSGGDQSSYNEQFF. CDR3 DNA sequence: TGTGCCAGTATGATTCGGACTAGCGGGGGCGACCAAAGCTCCTACAATGAGCAGTTCTTC. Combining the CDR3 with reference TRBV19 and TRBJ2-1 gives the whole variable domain DGGITQSPKYLFRKEGQNVTLSCEQNLNHDAMYWYRQDPGQGLRLIYYSQIVNDFQKGDIAEGYSVSREKKESFPLTVTSAQKNPTAFYLCASMIRTSGGDQSSYNEQFFGPGTRLTVL.

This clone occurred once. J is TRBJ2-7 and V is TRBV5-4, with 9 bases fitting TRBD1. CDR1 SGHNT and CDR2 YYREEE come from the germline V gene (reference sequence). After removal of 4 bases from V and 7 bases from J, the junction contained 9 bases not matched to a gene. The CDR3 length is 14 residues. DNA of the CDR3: TGTGCCAGCAGCGGGGGACAGGGAATGGGAGAGCAGTACTTC. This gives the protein CASSGGQGMGEQYF.

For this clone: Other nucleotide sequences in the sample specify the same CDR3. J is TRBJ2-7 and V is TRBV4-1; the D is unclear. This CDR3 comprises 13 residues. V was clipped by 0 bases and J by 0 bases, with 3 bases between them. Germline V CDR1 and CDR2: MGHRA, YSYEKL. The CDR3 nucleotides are TGCGCCAGCAGCCAAGAACCCTCCTACGAGCAGTACTTC. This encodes CASSQEPSYEQYF.

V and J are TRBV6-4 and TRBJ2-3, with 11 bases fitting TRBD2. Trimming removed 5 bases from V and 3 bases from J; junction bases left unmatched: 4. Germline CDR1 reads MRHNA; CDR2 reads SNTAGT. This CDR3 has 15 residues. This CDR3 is CASSLSSGRTDTQYF. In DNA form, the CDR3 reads TGTGCCAGCAGTCTCTCTAGCGGGAGGACAGATACGCAGTATTTT.

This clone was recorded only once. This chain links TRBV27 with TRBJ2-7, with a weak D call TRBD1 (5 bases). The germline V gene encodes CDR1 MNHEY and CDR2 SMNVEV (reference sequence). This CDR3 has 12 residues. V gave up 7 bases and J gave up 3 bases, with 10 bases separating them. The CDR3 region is CASMGQGYEQYF. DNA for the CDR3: TGTGCCAGCATGGGGCAGGGCTACGAGCAGTACTTC.